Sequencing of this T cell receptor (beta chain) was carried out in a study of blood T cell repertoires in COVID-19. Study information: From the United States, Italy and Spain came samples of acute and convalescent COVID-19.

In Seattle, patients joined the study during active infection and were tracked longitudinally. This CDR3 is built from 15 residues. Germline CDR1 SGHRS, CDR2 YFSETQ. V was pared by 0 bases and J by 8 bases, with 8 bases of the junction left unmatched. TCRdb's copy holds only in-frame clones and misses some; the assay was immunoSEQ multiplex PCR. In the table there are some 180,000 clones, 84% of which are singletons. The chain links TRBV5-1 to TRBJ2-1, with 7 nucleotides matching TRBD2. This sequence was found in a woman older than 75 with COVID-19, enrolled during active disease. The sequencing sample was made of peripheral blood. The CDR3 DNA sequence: TGCGCCAGCAGCTTGGTATCCGCGGGAGTAGATGAGCAGTTCTTC. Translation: CASSLVSAGVDEQFF.